This T cell receptor beta chain was retrieved from a study of monozygotic twins with inflammatory bowel disease. Notes on the study in general: Differing T cell subtypes remained indistinguishable. Against healthy co-twins, IBD patients had lower TCRbeta diversity (measured by inverse Simpson).

Details on this clonotype: Its matching antigen is unknown.

The unique tags termed UMIs, each holding a 6-nucleotide sample barcode, were added by means of template switching. TCRdb reanalyzed the 5' RACE reads and collapses them to one entry per CDR3 protein, without DNA. The sample holds a few hundred thousand distinct CDR3 sequences. Whole blood that had not undergone T cell sorting provided the isolated total RNA. This TCR came from a human donor with ulcerative colitis or Crohn's disease, or a healthy co-twin of an affected twin (not recorded which). Sequenced sample: blood.

CDR3 protein: CASSFRTSRGTGELFF. The chain links TRBV19 to TRBJ2-2; TCRdb calls TRBD2, which cannot be checked without DNA. The germline gives CDR1 LNHDA, CDR2 SQIVND (reference sequence). The CDR3 has 16 residues.